This TCR beta chain was retrieved from a study of cytomegalovirus exposure and HLA in healthy donors. Primers included in the PCR were 60 Vbeta and 13 Jbeta primers. Sequencing used immunoSEQ multiplex PCR; TCRdb keeps in-frame clones, though not all of them. This table holds 200,000 to 250,000 clones, around four fifths found once. Germline lookup yields CDR1 SGHDT and CDR2 YYEEEE. Deletions cut 3 bases from V and 0 bases from J, with 14 bases between. The length of the CDR3 is 16 residues. This sequence was found in a woman aged 40-49 years in good health and CMV-seronegative. The sequenced sample consisted of PBMCs. This chain uses TRBV5-6 with TRBJ2-3; D not certain. CDR3 in DNA: TGTGCCAGCAGCTCGCCCGCGGCGCAAAGCACAGATACGCAGTATTTT. It encodes CASSSPAAQSTDTQYF.